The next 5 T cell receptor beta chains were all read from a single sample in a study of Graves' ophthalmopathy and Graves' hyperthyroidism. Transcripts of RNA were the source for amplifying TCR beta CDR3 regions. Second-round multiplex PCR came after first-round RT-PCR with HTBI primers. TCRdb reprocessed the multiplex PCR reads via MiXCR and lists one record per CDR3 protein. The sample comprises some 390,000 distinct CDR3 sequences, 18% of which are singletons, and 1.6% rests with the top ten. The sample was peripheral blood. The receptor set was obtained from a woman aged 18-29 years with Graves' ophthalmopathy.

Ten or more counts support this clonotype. The chain's CDR3 is CASSSQGVAGAETQYF. CDR3 coding DNA: TGTGCCAGCAGCTCCCAGGGCGTAGCGGGAGCCGAGACCCAGTACTTC. The chain combines TRBV7-9 with TRBJ2-5; 9 nucleotides line up with TRBD2. The V gene end was trimmed by 4 bases and the J gene end by 5 bases; junction bases not matched to a gene: 11. CDR3 length: 16 residues. Germline CDR1 and CDR2: SEHNR and FQNEAQ (reference sequence). The entire variable domain, with the rest obtained from reference TRBV7-9 and TRBJ2-5, is as follows: DTGVSQNPRHKITKRGQNVTFRCDPISEHNRLYWYRQTLGQGPEFLTYFQNEAQLEKSRLLSDRFSAERPKGSFSTLEIQRTEQGDSAMYLCASSSQGVAGAETQYFGPGTRLLVL.

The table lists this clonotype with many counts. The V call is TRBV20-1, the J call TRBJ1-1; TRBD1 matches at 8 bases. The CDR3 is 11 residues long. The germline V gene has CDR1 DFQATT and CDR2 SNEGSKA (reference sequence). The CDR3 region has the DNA TGCACCATGGACAGGGCCCCTGAAGCTTTCTTT. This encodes CTMDRAPEAFF.

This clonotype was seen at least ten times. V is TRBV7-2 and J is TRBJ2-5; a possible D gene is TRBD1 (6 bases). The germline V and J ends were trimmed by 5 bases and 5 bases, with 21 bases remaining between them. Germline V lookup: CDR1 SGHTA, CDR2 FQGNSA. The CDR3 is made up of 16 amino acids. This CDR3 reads CASSPTFVGARETQYF. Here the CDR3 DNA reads TGTGCCAGCAGCCCGACTTTTGTGGGGGCCCGGGAGACCCAGTACTTC.

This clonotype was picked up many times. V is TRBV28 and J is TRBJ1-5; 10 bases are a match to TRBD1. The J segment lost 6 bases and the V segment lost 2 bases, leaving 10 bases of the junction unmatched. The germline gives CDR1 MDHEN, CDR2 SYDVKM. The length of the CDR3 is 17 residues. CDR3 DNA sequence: TGTGCCAGCAGTTTAGGGGGGGGACAGGGGAGGAGTCAGCCCCAGCATTTT. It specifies CASSLGGGQGRSQPQHF.

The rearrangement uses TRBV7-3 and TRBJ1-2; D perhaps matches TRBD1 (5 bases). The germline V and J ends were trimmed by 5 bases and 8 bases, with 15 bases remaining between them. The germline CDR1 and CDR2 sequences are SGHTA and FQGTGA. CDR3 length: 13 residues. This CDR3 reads CASSPGPGWGYTF. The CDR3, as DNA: TGTGCCAGCAGCCCTGGACCAGGGTGGGGCTACACCTTC.